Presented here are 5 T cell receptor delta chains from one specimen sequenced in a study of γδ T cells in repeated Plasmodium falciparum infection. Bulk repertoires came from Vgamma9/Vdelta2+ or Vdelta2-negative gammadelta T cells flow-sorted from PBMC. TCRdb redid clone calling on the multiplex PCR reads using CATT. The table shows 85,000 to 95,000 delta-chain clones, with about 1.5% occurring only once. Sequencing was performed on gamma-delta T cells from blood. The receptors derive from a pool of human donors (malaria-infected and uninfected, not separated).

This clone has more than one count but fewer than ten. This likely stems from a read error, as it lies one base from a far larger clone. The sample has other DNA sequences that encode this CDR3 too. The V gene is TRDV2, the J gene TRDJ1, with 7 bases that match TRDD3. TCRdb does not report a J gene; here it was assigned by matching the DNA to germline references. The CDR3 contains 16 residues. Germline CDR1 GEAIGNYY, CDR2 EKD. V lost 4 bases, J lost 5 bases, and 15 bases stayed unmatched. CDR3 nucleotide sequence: TGTGCCTGTGAACCTGCGGCCAAGTGGGGGAGAGATAAACTCATCTTT. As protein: CACEPAAKWGRDKLIF.

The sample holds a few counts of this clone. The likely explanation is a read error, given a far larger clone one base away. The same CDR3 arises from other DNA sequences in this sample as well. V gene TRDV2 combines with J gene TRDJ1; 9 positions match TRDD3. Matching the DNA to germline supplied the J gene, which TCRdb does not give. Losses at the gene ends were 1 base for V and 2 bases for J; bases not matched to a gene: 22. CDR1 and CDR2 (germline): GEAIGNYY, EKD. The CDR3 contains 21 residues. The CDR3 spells CACDTLLGDTHGRAGTDKLIF. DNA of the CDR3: TGTGCCTGTGACACTTTACTGGGGGACACGCATGGCAGGGCCGGAACCGATAAACTCATCTTT.

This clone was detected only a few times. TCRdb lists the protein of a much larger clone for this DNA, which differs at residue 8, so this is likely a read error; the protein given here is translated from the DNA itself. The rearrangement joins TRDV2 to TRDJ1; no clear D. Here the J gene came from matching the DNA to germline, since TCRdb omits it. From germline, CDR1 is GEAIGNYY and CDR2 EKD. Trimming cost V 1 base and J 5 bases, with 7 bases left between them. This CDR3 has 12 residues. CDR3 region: CACDTGKDKLIF. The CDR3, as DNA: TGTGCCTGTGACACTGGGAAGGATAAACTCATCTTT.

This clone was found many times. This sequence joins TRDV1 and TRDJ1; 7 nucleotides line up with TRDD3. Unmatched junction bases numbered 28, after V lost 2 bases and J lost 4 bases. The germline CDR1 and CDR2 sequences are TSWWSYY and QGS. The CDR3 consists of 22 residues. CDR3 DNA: TGTGCTCTTGGGGAAGGTAGGCCTACTGAGGGATACTGGAGCAGGCACCACGATAAACTCATCTTT. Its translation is CALGEGRPTEGYWSRHHDKLIF.

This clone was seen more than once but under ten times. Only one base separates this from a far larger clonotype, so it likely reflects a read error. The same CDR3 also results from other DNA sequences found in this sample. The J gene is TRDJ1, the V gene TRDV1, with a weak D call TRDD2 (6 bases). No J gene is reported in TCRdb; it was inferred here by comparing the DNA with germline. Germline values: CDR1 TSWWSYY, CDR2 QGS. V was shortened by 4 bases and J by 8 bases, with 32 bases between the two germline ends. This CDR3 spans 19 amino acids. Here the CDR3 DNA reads TGTGCTCTTGGGGCTGCTAGGAACTCTTCCTCCCACCTTACTTTCAAACTCATCTTT. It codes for CALGAARNSSSHLTFKLIF.